Listed below are T cell receptor beta chains from one sample, sequenced in a study of blood T cells in healthy people across ages. In TCRdb, the 5' RACE reads were re-called with MiXCR into one record per CDR3 protein. Of more than 700,000 distinct CDR3 sequences in the sample, about half were seen once. The sample taken for sequencing was blood. These receptors came from a man older than 75 in good health. Each CDR3 is given without its conserved first and last residue.

>TRBV7-2|TRBJ2-5
ASVHRTSGQETQY
>TRBV28|TRBJ2-1
ASSPSTSAHNEQF
>TRBV20-1|TRBJ2-2
SARPLADTGELF
>TRBV12-3/TRBV12-4|TRBJ2-1
ASSSLTGALSSYNEQF
>TRBV27|TRBJ2-7
ASTRDLAGDEQY
>TRBV6-5|TRBJ1-6
AVSQGGNSPLH
>TRBV30|TRBJ2-5
AWSDHRETQY
>TRBV5-1|TRBJ2-5
ASSLATTRRQETQY
>TRBV2|TRBJ2-1
ASISAGGGSYNEQF
>TRBV28|TRBJ2-1
ASSLTQGAQNEQF
>TRBV7-8|TRBJ2-7
ASSTLRGTTYEQY
>TRBV20-1|TRBJ2-5
SAMGGGQETQY
>TRBV3-1|TRBJ2-2
ASSQDRPGRGGELF
>TRBV20-1|TRBJ2-2
SARPVLAGVTGELF
>TRBV5-6|TRBJ2-3
ASSLIPGQVRADTQY
>TRBV27|TRBJ1-6
ASRPRTGNSPLH
>TRBV14|TRBJ2-3
ASSEGLGGTDTQY
>TRBV20-1|TRBJ2-7
SARDPRGSSYEQY
>TRBV12-3/TRBV12-4|TRBJ1-6
ASSPSDRGNSPLH
>TRBV7-9|TRBJ2-1
ASSLGLGNLYNEQF
>TRBV10-3|TRBJ2-1
AISPLAGGHNEQF
>TRBV2|TRBJ2-3
ASSGTGLGKDTQY
>TRBV10-3|TRBJ2-1
AISEGRDNEQF
>TRBV7-3|TRBJ2-1
ASSLGLAGVEQF
>TRBV10-3|TRBJ1-3
AIGTLSGNTIY
>TRBV5-5|TRBJ2-1
ASRRTSAGVGEQF
>TRBV10-3|TRBJ2-7
AISGTGDSYEQY
>TRBV4-3|TRBJ1-2
ASSQDSGQGYGYT
>TRBV12-3/TRBV12-4|TRBJ2-7
ASSFQPGQGYEQY
>TRBV20-1|TRBJ2-1
SAPMRLAGVANEQF
>TRBV3-1|TRBJ1-1
ASSGPRAEAF
>TRBV20-1|TRBJ2-3
SARDADRATDTQY
>TRBV20-1|TRBJ1-6
SARPDILNSPLH
>TRBV7-9|.
ASSLVPTGWAEQY
>TRBV20-1|TRBJ2-7
SASKAGGNEQY
>TRBV20-1|TRBJ2-1
SASREQF
>TRBV29-1|TRBJ1-3
SVEVAGAGNTIY
>TRBV12-3/TRBV12-4|TRBJ2-1
ASRGMSRWNEQF
>TRBV7-2|TRBJ2-4
AAGGDRGAQQY
>TRBV27|TRBJ1-1
ASSFGLTGTEAF
>TRBV5-1|TRBJ2-1
ASRPQLAGALGEQF
>TRBV20-1|TRBJ2-5
SARFREGVETQY
>TRBV3-1|TRBJ2-1
ASSQGAGASYNEQF
>TRBV27|TRBJ2-3
ASSLGRYTDTQY
>TRBV6-5|TRBJ1-1
ASSYGDRVEAF
>TRBV5-1|TRBJ2-5
ASSLGGFSGSYETQY
>TRBV4-2|TRBJ2-7
ASSQDRRLAGREQY
>TRBV4-1|TRBJ2-5
ASSQTDFQETQY
>TRBV7-2|TRBJ2-1
ASSPSTPEQF
>TRBV4-3|TRBJ1-1
ASSQDRDVGVGTEAF
>TRBV5-1|TRBJ2-3
ASSFQGDLDTQY